This T cell receptor (beta chain) emerged from a study of Ad26.COV2.S vaccination and SARS-CoV-2 variants. Measured with immunoSEQ multiplex PCR; TCRdb has only the in-frame clones, and not every one. This sample has more than 300,000 clones, with 75% to 90% found just once. Documented treatment: 15 to 20 received Ad26.COV2.S at low or high dose, single or two shots; about five received placebo; per-sample allocation not given. Sampling occurred on day 63 after the first vaccine or placebo injection. This CDR3 is 10 amino acids long. V was pared by 4 bases and J by 7 bases, with 2 bases between. CDR1 and CDR2 from the germline V gene are SEHNR and FQNEAQ (reference sequence).

This TCR was sampled from a person between 18 and 65 years old who received the Ad26.COV2.S COVID-19 vaccine or a placebo. The gene calls are TRBV7-9 and TRBJ2-1; D is unresolved. Sample: peripheral blood, taken in a trial of Ad26.COV2.S vaccine versus placebo. The CDR3 DNA follows: TGTGCCAGCAGCTCGAATGAGCAGTTCTTC. Its translation: CASSSNEQFF.